A single sample gave rise to the 16 T cell receptor beta chains below, sequenced in a study of a mutant IDH1 vaccine in newly diagnosed glioma. Profiling relied on immunoSEQ multiplex PCR, and the TCRdb table lists in-frame clones only, not all of them. Of some 33,000 clones listed, around 77% are singletons. These TCRs are of unknown antigen specificity. The time point here: week 35, safety follow-up. Doses comprised 300 ug of mutant IDH1 20-mer peptide each, plus topical imiquimod. The sequencing here drew on PBMCs, taken from a glioma patient whose treatment included an IDH1 peptide vaccine. All receptors derive from a woman aged 30 to 39 with glioma. Some clones in this sample may be carry-over from other donors' samples.

The chain carries TRBV6-1 and TRBJ1-2; D is undetermined. This CDR3 is 13 amino acids long. Trimming cost V 6 bases and J 3 bases, with 11 bases left between them. Germline CDR1 reads MNHNS; CDR2 reads SASEGT. The CDR3 DNA reads TGTGCCAGCAGGGCCCTCGGGGACTATGGCTACACCTTC. Protein sequence: CASRALGDYGYTF.

The chain has TRBV12-2 and TRBJ2-5; TRBD2, the table's D call, lacks a check against the DNA. TRBV12-2 has pseudogene status. There are 17 residues in the CDR3. For the CDR3, the DNA is TGTGCAAGTCGCCCGACTAGCGGGAGTGGGGAAAGGGAGACCCAGTACTTC. Translated, it gives CASRPTSGSGERETQYF.

In this sample, this clone turned up once. This chain connects TRBV30 to TRBJ2-1; the match to TRBD2 covers 10 bases. CDR3 length: 17 amino acids. The trim removed 0 bases at V and 1 base at J, leaving 6 bases unmatched. Per the germline V gene, CDR1 is GTSNPN and CDR2 is SVGIG (reference sequence). CDR3 sequence reads: CAWSVHTSGNSYNEQFF. CDR3 sequence (DNA): TGTGCCTGGAGTGTACATACTAGCGGGAATTCCTACAATGAGCAGTTCTTC.

The V gene is TRBV2, the J gene TRBJ2-1, with D possibly matching TRBD1 (6 bases). CDR3 length: 12 amino acids. In germline, CDR1 is SNHLY, CDR2 FYNNEI. The V and J ends lost 5 bases and 9 bases respectively, with 11 bases between them. CDR3 in DNA: TGTGCCAGCAGTCAAACAGGGATTGAGCAGTTCTTC. Encoded protein: CASSQTGIEQFF.

The chain carries TRBV19 and TRBJ2-1, with D maybe TRBD2 (6 bases). CDR1 is LNHDA, CDR2 SQIVND, per germline (reference sequence). V lost 8 bases and J lost 3, with 14 bases in between. This CDR3 has 14 residues. CDR3 coding DNA: TGTGCCAGTGGGACTGGGCGGGGCTACAATGAGCAGTTCTTC. Amino acids: CASGTGRGYNEQFF.

This clone occurred a few times. The chain joins TRBV28 to TRBJ1-1; maybe TRBD1 (6 bases). V shed 1 base and J shed 5 bases, with 17 bases lying between them. Germline assignment: CDR1 MDHEN and CDR2 SYDVKM. The CDR3 is 16 amino acids. The CDR3 sequence: CASSLFNWGAGTEAFF. The CDR3 bases are TGTGCCAGCAGTTTATTTAATTGGGGGGCGGGGACTGAAGCTTTCTTT. Full variable domain (missing parts from reference TRBV28 and TRBJ1-1): DVKVTQSSRYLVKRTGEKVFLECVQDMDHENMFWYRQDPGLGLRLIYFSYDVKMKEKGDIPEGYSVSREKKERFSLILESASTNQTSMYLCASSLFNWGAGTEAFFGQGTRLTVV.

The CDR3 reads CASSPSRAYYGYTF. CDR3 nucleotides: TGTGCCAGCAGCCCCTCAAGGGCCTACTATGGCTACACCTTC. V is TRBV27 and J is TRBJ1-2; D call uncertain. The CDR3 runs to 14 residues. The V end was cut by 6 bases, the J end by 3 bases, with 14 bases between. Per germline, CDR1 MNHEY and CDR2 SMNVEV (reference sequence).

About this clone itself: Relative to the germline gene, one junction end is altered; a read error may explain this. This sequence joins TRBV9 and TRBJ2-4; D gene unclear. CDR1 SGDLS and CDR2 YYNGEE come from the germline V gene. This CDR3 region has 11 residues. The CDR3 DNA reads TGTGCCAGCAGCGTAGAATCCGGGCTGAACTTC. Translating it yields CASSVESGLNF.

The rearrangement uses TRBV7-9 and TRBJ1-1, with 8 positions matching TRBD1. CDR3 length equals 14 residues. J was trimmed by 7 bases and V by 3 bases; bases with no gene match: 7. Germline-derived CDR1 and CDR2 are SEHNR and FQNEAQ (reference sequence). CDR3 DNA sequence: TGTGCCAGCAGCTTGACAGGGGAGTTGGTTGAAGCTTTCTTT. Protein product: CASSLTGELVEAFF.

The genes are TRBV19 and TRBJ1-2, with D possibly matching TRBD1 (5 bases). V lost 3 bases and J lost 4, with 15 bases in between. CDR3 length: 15 amino acids. Germline lookup yields CDR1 LNHDA and CDR2 SQIVND (reference sequence). As DNA, the CDR3 is TGTGCCAGTAGTATGGGACGGGGGAAACGCTATGGCTACACCTTC. This gives the protein CASSMGRGKRYGYTF. The full variable domain, its missing parts supplied by reference TRBV19 and TRBJ1-2, is DGGITQSPKYLFRKEGQNVTLSCEQNLNHDAMYWYRQDPGQGLRLIYYSQIVNDFQKGDIAEGYSVSREKKESFPLTVTSAQKNPTAFYLCASSMGRGKRYGYTFGSGTRLTVV.

J is TRBJ1-1 and V is TRBV19; D is unclear. The CDR3 extends over 12 amino acids. Per germline, CDR1 LNHDA and CDR2 SQIVND (reference sequence). Trimming took 6 bases from V and 6 from J, leaving 11 bases between them. The CDR3 sequence: CASRPTGAEAFF. The CDR3 bases are TGTGCCAGTAGGCCGACGGGCGCTGAAGCTTTCTTT.

The chain uses TRBV7-2 and TRBJ1-5, with 7 positions matching TRBD1. The CDR3 spans 16 residues. The ends lost 3 bases at V and 4 bases at J; junction bases unmatched: 9. Germline CDR1 is SGHTA and CDR2 is FQGNSA. In DNA, the CDR3 is TGTGCCAGCAGCTTTCCCTCGGGACAGTTAAATCAGCCCCAGCATTTT. This encodes CASSFPSGQLNQPQHF.

The genes are TRBV11-2 and TRBJ1-3; 9 bases are a match to TRBD1. Trimming cost V 5 bases and J 3 bases; bases outside gene matches: 8. CDR3 length: 16 amino acids. The germline gives CDR1 SGHAT, CDR2 FQNNGV. The CDR3 loop is CASSARDRANGNTIYF. The CDR3 DNA sequence: TGTGCCAGCAGCGCACGGGACAGGGCGAATGGAAACACCATATATTTT.

V is TRBV9 and J is TRBJ2-3; D might be TRBD2 (6 bases). There are 14 residues in the CDR3. V dropped 3 bases and J dropped 2 bases, with 10 bases sitting between them. Per germline, CDR1 SGDLS and CDR2 YYNGEE. CDR3 sequence (DNA): TGTGCCAGCAGCGATAGCGGCGACACAGATACGCAGTATTTT. It yields the protein CASSDSGDTDTQYF. Variable domain in full (rest from reference TRBV9 and TRBJ2-3): DSGVTQTPKHLITATGQRVTLRCSPRSGDLSVYWYQQSLDQGLQFLIQYYNGEERAKGNILERFSAQQFPDLHSELNLSSLELGDSALYFCASSDSGDTDTQYFGPGTRLTVL.

The rearrangement joins TRBV4-1 to TRBJ1-1, with TRBD1 matching 7 bases. Trimming cost V 2 bases and J 1 base; bases outside gene matches: 7. This CDR3 region has 16 residues. CDR1 and CDR2 from the germline V gene are MGHRA and YSYEKL. This CDR3 reads CASSQNFGTENTEAFF. In nucleotides, the CDR3 is TGCGCCAGCAGCCAAAACTTCGGGACAGAGAACACTGAAGCTTTCTTT.

The chain combines TRBV27 with TRBJ2-1; 10 bases align to TRBD2. V trimming: 5 bases; J trimming: 6 bases; junction bases outside the gene matches: 4. CDR1 is MNHEY and CDR2 is SMNVEV in the germline V gene (reference sequence). This CDR3 comprises 14 residues. CDR3: CASSPRTSGNEQFF. The CDR3, as DNA: TGTGCCAGCAGTCCTAGGACTAGCGGCAATGAGCAGTTCTTC.